The rows below give T cell receptor beta chains drawn from one sample of a study of shared clonotypes between healthy human individuals. The assay was immunoSEQ multiplex PCR, and TCRdb's table has in-frame clones only and misses some. The repertoire has millions of clones, over 90% of them found once; the top ten carry under 0.45%. What was sequenced was naive CD4+ T cells from PBMCs. These TCRs come from a man between 18 and 29 years old in good health. Some clones in this sample may be carry-over from other donors' samples. CDR3s leave out the opening cysteine and the closing phenylalanine or tryptophan.

length	V	J	CDR3
14	TRBV15	TRBJ2-2	ATSRVGRGPTGELF
14	TRBV27	TRBJ1-1	ASSLGTGTPNTEAF
13	TRBV28	TRBJ2-6	ASRTGVSGANVLT
14	TRBV27	TRBJ2-1	ASSLFTSGSYNEQF
13	TRBV6-1	TRBJ2-3	ASSEASGRSDTQY
11	TRBV5-1	TRBJ1-2	ASRRDVDYGYT
16	TRBV4-3	TRBJ2-1	ASSQAPTGGYSYNEQF
12	TRBV11-2	TRBJ2-7	ASSLLLLSYEQY
13	TRBV11-1	TRBJ1-5	ASSSGDSSNQPQH
16	TRBV4-1	TRBJ1-5	ASSHGRGQGGSNQPQH
11	TRBV15	TRBJ2-2	ATSRQGTGELF
14	TRBV19	TRBJ2-7	ASSVRTAGVSYEQY
17	TRBV5-1	TRBJ2-5	ASSLEGGTSGSRQETQY
14	TRBV27	TRBJ2-2	ASSLLALRDTGELF
12	TRBV5-4	TRBJ1-2	ASSLAGLTGGYT
11	TRBV28	TRBJ2-7	ASRTGPSYEQY
11	TRBV6-1	TRBJ1-3	ASKSDSGNTIY
14	TRBV4-3	TRBJ2-6	ASSQQATSGANVLT
12	TRBV2	TRBJ2-7	ASTEGEGANEQY
13	TRBV7-8	TRBJ2-7	ASSKKRDISYEQY
16	TRBV27	TRBJ2-7	ASSLAPGQSRSSYEQY
11	TRBV7-9	TRBJ1-5	ASSGGGDQPQH
12	TRBV7-9	TRBJ2-7	ASSATGWWAEQY
12	TRBV6-5	TRBJ2-7	ASSYSFQTYEQY
11	TRBV14	TRBJ2-1	ASMTSAYNEQF
12	TRBV7-6	TRBJ2-6	ASSAVGGANVLT
12	TRBV5-1	TRBJ2-7	ASSDTGRRYEQY
12	TRBV28	TRBJ1-2	ASSFPGVSYGYT
13	TRBV14	TRBJ2-1	ASSFLAGGPHEQF
11	TRBV30	TRBJ2-7	AWQTGGAYEQY
9	TRBV6-1	TRBJ1-5	ASSHMKPQH
14	TRBV7-8	TRBJ1-1	ASSSQPAAVNTEAF
12	TRBV7-2	TRBJ1-1	ASSLSGVNTEAF
11	TRBV30	TRBJ2-6	AWSGTGANVLT
13	TRBV6-6	TRBJ2-1	ASTGPAGGPGEQF
12	TRBV4-3	TRBJ2-3	ASSQMTGSDTQY
13	TRBV27	TRBJ2-7	ASSLMGVLNGEQY
12	TRBV28	TRBJ1-4	ASSFLPQGEKLF
11	TRBV7-9	TRBJ1-4	ASTLMGYEKLF
11	TRBV19	TRBJ1-1	ASSRTTNTEAF
14	TRBV27	TRBJ2-2	ASSSLAGGGTGELF
12	TRBV5-1	TRBJ2-3	ASSDTGQTDTQY
15	TRBV28	TRBJ2-1	ASSLSYWGQGGDEQF
12	TRBV7-9	TRBJ2-3	ASSFFIGTDTQY
11	TRBV7-6	TRBJ1-2	ASSPPGQHGYT
13	TRBV7-2	TRBJ2-1	ASSLGLAGGNEQF
13	TRBV7-9	TRBJ2-4	ASSLSAGGLDIQY
10	TRBV11-3	TRBJ2-5	ASSPSFPTQY
10	TRBV7-9	TRBJ2-5	AARTAQETQY
13	TRBV7-8	TRBJ2-7	ASKLGREYVYEQY
11	TRBV5-1	TRBJ2-2	ASSGGYTGELF
10	TRBV18	TRBJ1-6	ASSRVRTPLH
14	TRBV5-5	TRBJ2-1	ASSPGTGNTYNEQF
12	TRBV6-6	TRBJ1-4	ASRRTGTNEKLF
14	TRBV11-2	TRBJ1-1	ASSLERGQVNTEAF
12	TRBV4-2	TRBJ2-5	ASSQSPEGETQY
14	TRBV6-6	TRBJ1-5	ASRSASRHSAEPQH
10	TRBV5-4	TRBJ2-7	ASRQEGHEQY
14	TRBV7-9	TRBJ2-3	ASSLGTGAGTDTQY
13	TRBV4-2	TRBJ1-3	ASSQAGTGGLTIY